This T cell receptor (beta chain) was sequenced in a study of T cells in localized non-small cell lung cancer. Points from the study as a whole: Analysis by sequencing included only one tumor region, so heterogeneity remains possible.

A word on this clone: Its target is unknown.

The CDR3 is 20 amino acids. In germline, CDR1 is LGHNA, CDR2 YSLEER. V lost 0 bases and J lost 0; bases outside the gene matches: 14. The repertoire was sequenced with immunoSEQ multiplex PCR; TCRdb's copy has only in-frame clones and lacks some. The sample has roughly 26,000 clones, approximately 86% seen once. The material was peripheral blood, obtained before any cancer treatment. This receptor was identified in a female donor older than 55 with stage II squamous cell lung carcinoma. The chain has TRBV4-3 and TRBJ1-5, with 7 bases lining up with TRBD1. The CDR3 DNA reads as TGCGCCAGCAGCCAAGAAAGGAAGGTAGGTGGGACAGATAGCAATCAGCCCCAGCATTTT. Residues: CASSQERKVGGTDSNQPQHF.